This T cell receptor (beta chain) was retrieved from a study of identical twins. Overall study results and limits: Cord blood's abundant beta clonotypes had fewer insertions, unlike memory repertoires. Low generation probability was overrepresented in out-of-frame alpha sequences shared by twins. Analyses of zero insertions could be partly confounded by invariant MAIT and iNKT cells.

Template switching introduced a universal primer site, and the cDNA bore unique molecular identifiers. TCRdb re-analysed the 5' RACE reads in MiXCR, keeping a single row per CDR3 protein. The table shows 200,000 to 300,000 distinct CDR3 sequences, with more than 9% occurring only once. This clonotype was detected a few times. The target antigen is unknown. With 5 bases removed from V and 4 bases from J, the gap between germline ends came to 10 bases. Germline lookup yields CDR1 SGHTA and CDR2 FQGNSA. The CDR3 length is 13 residues. This TCR came from a man between 45 and 60 years old in good health. The V gene is TRBV7-2, the J gene TRBJ2-3, with D possibly matching TRBD2 (5 bases). Source material: memory T cells sorted from blood. The CDR3 spells CASSPGGADTQYF. The DNA for the CDR3 is TGTGCCAGCAGCCCAGGAGGCGCAGATACGCAGTATTTT.